Given below is one TCR beta chain in context. This record belongs to a study of blood T cell repertoires in COVID-19. In the study overall: COVID-19 samples, acute and convalescent, were from the United States, Italy and Spain. The cDNA or gDNA used as material had been derived from T cells, B-cell-depleted T cells, or PBMCs.

Germline assignment: CDR1 LNHDA and CDR2 SQIVND (reference sequence). V dropped 5 bases and J dropped 5 bases, with 15 bases sitting between them. This CDR3 is built from 14 residues. Each participant's cohort was designated according to participant-reported clinical history. All recovered Cohort 3 donors got two negative PCRs, got clearance, or saw symptom resolution. Data came from immunoSEQ multiplex PCR; TCRdb stores just in-frame clones and leaves some out. The repertoire holds more than 350,000 clones, with around 87% as singletons. The material sequenced was PBMCs or T cells enriched from blood (not recorded which). The V call is TRBV19, the J call TRBJ1-2, with no clear D. This receptor was taken from a man younger than 35 who had recovered from COVID-19. CDR3 DNA sequence: TGTGCCAGTAGTGTCTTAACGGAGGAATATGGCTACACCTTC. Its translation is CASSVLTEEYGYTF.